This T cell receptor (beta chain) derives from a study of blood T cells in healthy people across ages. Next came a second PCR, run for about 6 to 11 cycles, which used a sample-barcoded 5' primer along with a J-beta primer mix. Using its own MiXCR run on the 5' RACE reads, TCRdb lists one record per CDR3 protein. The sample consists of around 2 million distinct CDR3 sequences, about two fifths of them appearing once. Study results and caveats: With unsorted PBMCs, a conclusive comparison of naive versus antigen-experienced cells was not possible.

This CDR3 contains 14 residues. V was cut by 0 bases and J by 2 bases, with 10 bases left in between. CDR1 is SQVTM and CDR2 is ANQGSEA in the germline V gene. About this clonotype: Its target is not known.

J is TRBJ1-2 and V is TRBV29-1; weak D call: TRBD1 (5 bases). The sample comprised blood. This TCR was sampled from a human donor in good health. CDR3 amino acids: CSVEDRGTNYGYTF. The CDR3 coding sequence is TGCAGCGTTGAAGATCGGGGGACCAACTATGGCTACACCTTC.